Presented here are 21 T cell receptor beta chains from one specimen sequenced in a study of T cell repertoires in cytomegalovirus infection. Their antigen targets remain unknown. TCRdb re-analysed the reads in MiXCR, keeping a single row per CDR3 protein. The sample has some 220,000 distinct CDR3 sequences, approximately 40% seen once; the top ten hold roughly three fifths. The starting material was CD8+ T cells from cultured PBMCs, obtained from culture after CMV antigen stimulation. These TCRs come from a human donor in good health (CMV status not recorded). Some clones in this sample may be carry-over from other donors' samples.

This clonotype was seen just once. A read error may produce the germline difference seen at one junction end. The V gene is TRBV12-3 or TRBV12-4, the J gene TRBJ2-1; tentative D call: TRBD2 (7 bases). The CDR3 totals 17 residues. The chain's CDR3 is CASSLSRRGPFYKEQFF. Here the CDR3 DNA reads TGTGCCAGCAGTTTATCACGGCGGGGGCCCTTTTACAAGGAGCAGTTCTTC.

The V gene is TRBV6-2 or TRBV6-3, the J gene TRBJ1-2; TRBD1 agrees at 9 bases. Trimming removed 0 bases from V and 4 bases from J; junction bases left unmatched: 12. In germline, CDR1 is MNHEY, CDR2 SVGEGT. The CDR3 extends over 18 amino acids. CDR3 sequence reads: CASSYSRDREMDGYGYTF. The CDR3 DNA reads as TGTGCCAGCAGTTACTCTCGGGACAGGGAAATGGATGGCTATGGCTACACCTTC.

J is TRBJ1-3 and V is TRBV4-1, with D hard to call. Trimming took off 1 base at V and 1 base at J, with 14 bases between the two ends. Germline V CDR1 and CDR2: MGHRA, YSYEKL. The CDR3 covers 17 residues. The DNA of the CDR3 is TGCGCCAGCAGCCAAGCCCACCTTGTAATATCTGGAAACACCATATATTTT. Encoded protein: CASSQAHLVISGNTIYF.

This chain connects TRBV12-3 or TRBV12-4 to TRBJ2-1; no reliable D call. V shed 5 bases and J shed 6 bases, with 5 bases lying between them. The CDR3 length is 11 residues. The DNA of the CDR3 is TGTGCCAGCAGTAATTCCAATGAGCAGTTCTTC. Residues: CASSNSNEQFF.

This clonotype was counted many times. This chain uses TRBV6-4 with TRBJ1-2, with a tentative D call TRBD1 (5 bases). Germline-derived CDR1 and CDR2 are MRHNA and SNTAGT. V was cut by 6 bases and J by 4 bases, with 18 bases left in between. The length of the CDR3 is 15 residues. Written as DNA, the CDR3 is TGTGCCAGCAGACGAAACGCTGACAGTTCCTATGGCTACACCTTC. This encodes CASRRNADSSYGYTF.

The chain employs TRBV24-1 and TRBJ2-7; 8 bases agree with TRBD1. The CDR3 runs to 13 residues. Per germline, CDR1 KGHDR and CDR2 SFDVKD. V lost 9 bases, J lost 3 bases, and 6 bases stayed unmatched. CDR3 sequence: CATATGDDYEQYF. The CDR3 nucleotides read TGTGCCACCGCGACAGGGGACGACTACGAGCAGTACTTC.

The CDR3 spells CASSNPGDREGIDTQYF. The CDR3 region has the DNA TGTGCCAGCAGCAACCCCGGGGACAGGGAAGGTATAGATACGCAGTATTTT. V gene TRBV7-8 combines with J gene TRBJ2-3; 9 positions agree with TRBD1. This CDR3 is 17 amino acids long. The V gene end was trimmed by 5 bases and the J gene end by 5 bases; junction bases not matched to a gene: 14. In germline, CDR1 is SGHVS, CDR2 FQNEAQ.

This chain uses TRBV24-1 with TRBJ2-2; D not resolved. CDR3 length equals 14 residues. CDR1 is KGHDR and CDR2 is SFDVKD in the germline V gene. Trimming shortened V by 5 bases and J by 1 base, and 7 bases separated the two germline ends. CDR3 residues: CATSGARNTGELFF. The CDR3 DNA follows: TGTGCCACCAGTGGGGCGAGGAACACCGGGGAGCTGTTTTTT.

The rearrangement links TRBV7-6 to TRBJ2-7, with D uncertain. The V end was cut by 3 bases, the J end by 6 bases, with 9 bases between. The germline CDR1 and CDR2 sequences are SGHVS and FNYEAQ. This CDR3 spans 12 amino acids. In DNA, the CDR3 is TGTGCCAGCAGCTTTTCCAGTATCGAGCAGTACTTC. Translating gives CASSFSSIEQYF.

The DNA for the CDR3 is TGTGCCAGCAGCTTTGAGTATTACACAGAGGTCTCCTACGAGCAGTACTTC. It specifies CASSFEYYTEVSYEQYF. The V gene is TRBV7-6, the J gene TRBJ2-7; no reliable D call. Germline V gives CDR1 SGHVS, CDR2 FNYEAQ. Trimming shortened V by 3 bases and J by 0 bases, and 18 bases separated the two germline ends. The CDR3 spans 17 residues.

The CDR3 protein is CASSLGGRKADTQYF. The CDR3 DNA reads TGTGCCAGCAGCTTAGGCGGGAGGAAAGCAGATACGCAGTATTTT. The chain is built from TRBV11-2 and TRBJ2-3; 8 positions match TRBD2. V shed 1 base, J shed 4 bases, and the junction held 4 bases outside the gene matches. Germline CDR1 reads SGHAT; CDR2 reads FQNNGV. The CDR3 loop spans 15 amino acids.

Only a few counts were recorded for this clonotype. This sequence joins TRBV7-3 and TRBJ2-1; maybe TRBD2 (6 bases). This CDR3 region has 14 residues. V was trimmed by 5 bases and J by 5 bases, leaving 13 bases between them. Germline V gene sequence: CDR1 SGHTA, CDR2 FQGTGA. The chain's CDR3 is CASSVGRENNEQFF. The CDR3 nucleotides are TGTGCCAGCAGCGTAGGACGGGAGAACAATGAGCAGTTCTTC.

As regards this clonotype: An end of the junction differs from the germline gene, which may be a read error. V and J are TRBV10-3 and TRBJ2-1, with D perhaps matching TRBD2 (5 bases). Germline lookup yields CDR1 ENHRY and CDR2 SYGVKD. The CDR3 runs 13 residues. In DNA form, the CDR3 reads TGTGGCATCAGTCCACCTTTACGCGGGGAGCAGTTCTTC. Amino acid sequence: CGISPPLRGEQFF.

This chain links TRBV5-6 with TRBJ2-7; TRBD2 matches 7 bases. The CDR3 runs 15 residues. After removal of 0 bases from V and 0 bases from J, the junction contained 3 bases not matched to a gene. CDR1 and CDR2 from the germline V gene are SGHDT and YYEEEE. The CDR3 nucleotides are TGTGCCAGCAGCTTGGCCGGCGGGAGCTCCTACGAGCAGTACTTC. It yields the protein CASSLAGGSSYEQYF.

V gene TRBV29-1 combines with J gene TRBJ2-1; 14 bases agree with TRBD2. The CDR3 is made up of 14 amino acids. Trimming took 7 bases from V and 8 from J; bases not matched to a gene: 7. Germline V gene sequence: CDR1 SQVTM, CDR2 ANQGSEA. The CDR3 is CSASGTSGGDEQFF. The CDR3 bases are TGCAGCGCCTCGGGGACTAGCGGGGGAGATGAGCAGTTCTTC.

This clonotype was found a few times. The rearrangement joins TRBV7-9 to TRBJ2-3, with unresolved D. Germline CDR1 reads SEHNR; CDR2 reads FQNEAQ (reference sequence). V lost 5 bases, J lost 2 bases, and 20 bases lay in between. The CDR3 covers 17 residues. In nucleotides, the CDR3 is TGTGCCAGCAGCCTACCGGTTGGGGTAGGATCCACAGATACGCAGTATTTT. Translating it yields CASSLPVGVGSTDTQYF.

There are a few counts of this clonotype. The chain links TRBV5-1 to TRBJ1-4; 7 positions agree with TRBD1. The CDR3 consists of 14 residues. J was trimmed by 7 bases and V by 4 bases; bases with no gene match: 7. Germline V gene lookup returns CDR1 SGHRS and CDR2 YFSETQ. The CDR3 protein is CASSPGQWVEKLFF. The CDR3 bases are TGCGCCAGCAGCCCGGGACAGTGGGTTGAAAAACTGTTTTTT.

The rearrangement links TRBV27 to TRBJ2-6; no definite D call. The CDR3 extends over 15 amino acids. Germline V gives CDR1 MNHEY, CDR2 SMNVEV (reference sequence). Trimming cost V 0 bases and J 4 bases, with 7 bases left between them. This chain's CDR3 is CASSLSGPGANVLTF. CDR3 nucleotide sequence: TGTGCCAGCAGTTTATCAGGCCCCGGGGCCAACGTCCTGACTTTC.

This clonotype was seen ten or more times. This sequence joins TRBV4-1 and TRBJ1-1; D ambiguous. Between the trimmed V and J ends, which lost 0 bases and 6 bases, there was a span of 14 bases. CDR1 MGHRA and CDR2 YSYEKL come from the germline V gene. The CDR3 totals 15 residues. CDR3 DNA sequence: TGCGCCAGCAGCCAAGAGGGGTTTACGGTACCTGAAGCTTTCTTT. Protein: CASSQEGFTVPEAFF.

The CDR3 sequence: CASSLNSREGPGMFF. The CDR3 region has the DNA TGTGCCAGCAGCTTAAACTCTCGGGAGGGCCCGGGGATGTTCTTC. V is TRBV7-6 and J is TRBJ2-1; 8 bases agree with TRBD2. Germline V gene data show CDR1 as SGHVS and CDR2 as FNYEAQ. The V and J ends lost 2 bases and 15 bases, in that order; junction bases with no gene match: 15. The CDR3 spans 15 residues.

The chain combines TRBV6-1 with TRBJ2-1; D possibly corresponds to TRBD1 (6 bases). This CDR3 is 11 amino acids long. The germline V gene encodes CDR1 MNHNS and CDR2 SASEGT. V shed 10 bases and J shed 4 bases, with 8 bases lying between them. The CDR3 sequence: CAIQGYNEQFF. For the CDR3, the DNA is TGTGCCATTCAGGGGTACAATGAGCAGTTCTTC.